Listed below are T cell receptor beta chains from one sample, sequenced in a study of T cells in localized non-small cell lung cancer. Profiled with immunoSEQ multiplex PCR; TCRdb holds only in-frame clones, not every one. In the table there are 50,000 to 55,000 clones, around nine tenths of which are singletons. This specimen was PBMCs, taken before any cancer treatment. The receptor set was obtained from a female donor with stage II lung adenocarcinoma. CDR3s include the opening cysteine and the closing phenylalanine or tryptophan. D genes are given only for firm matches. Some rows have no size entry. The others give once, few or many, or a class for an expanded clone.

TRBJ1-2 | . | . | TRBV15 | CATSRDQQGYTF | TGTGCCACCAGCAGAGATCAACAGGGCTACACCTTC
TRBJ2-1 | . | . | TRBV5-1 | CASSGPGVPNNEQFF | TGCGCCAGCAGCGGCCCCGGGGTCCCTAATAATGAGCAGTTCTTC
TRBJ1-2 | . | TRBD1 | TRBV9 | CASSAETGGQGGYTF | TGTGCCAGCAGCGCTGAAACAGGGGGCCAGGGCGGCTACACCTTC
TRBJ2-7 | once | . | TRBV25-1 | CASSEDYEQYF | TGTGCCAGCAGTGAAGACTACGAGCAGTACTTC
TRBJ2-3 | . | TRBD2 | TRBV27 | CASSSRTRWHF | TGTGCCAGCAGTTCACGGACTAGGTGGCATTTT
TRBJ2-1 | once | TRBD1 | TRBV7-6 | CASSLPGQGNEQFF | TGTGCCAGCAGCTTACCTGGACAGGGCAATGAGCAGTTCTTC
TRBJ2-7 | . | . | TRBV11-2 | CASSPTGYEQYF | TGTGCCAGCAGCCCTACGGGCTACGAGCAGTACTTC
TRBJ2-7 | once | . | TRBV4-1 | CASSQDRGMIYEQYF | TGCGCCAGCAGCCAAGATCGGGGGATGATTTACGAGCAGTACTTC
TRBJ1-2 | . | TRBD1 | TRBV7-9 | CASSLVSGRGPGYTF | TGTGCCAGCAGCTTAGTTTCTGGCAGGGGGCCTGGCTACACCTTC
TRBJ2-2 | . | . | TRBV5-1 | CASSLEYPGELFF | TGCGCCAGCAGCTTGGAATACCCCGGGGAGCTGTTTTTT
TRBJ1-2 | . | . | TRBV29-1 | CSVEDRDHNYGYTF | TGCAGCGTTGAAGACAGGGACCATAACTATGGCTACACCTTC
TRBJ2-1 | . | . | TRBV9 | CASSVEGGRNEQFF | TGTGCCAGCAGCGTTGAGGGGGGGCGGAATGAGCAGTTCTTC
TRBJ2-2 | . | TRBD1 | TRBV5-1 | CASSLGTGPTGELFF | TGCGCCAGCAGCTTGGGGACAGGGCCCACCGGGGAGCTGTTTTTT
TRBJ1-3 | . | TRBD1 | TRBV5-1 | CASSLVGQGTRGNTIYF | TGCGCCAGCAGCTTGGTTGGACAGGGGACGCGAGGAAACACCATATATTTT
TRBJ1-1 | . | TRBD1 | TRBV5-4 | CASSAMAGGNTEAFF | TGTGCCAGCAGCGCAATGGCAGGGGGGAACACTGAAGCTTTCTTT
TRBJ1-3 | once | . | TRBV2 | CASSGSRGSGNTIYF | TGTGCCAGCAGTGGGAGTCGGGGATCTGGAAACACCATATATTTT
TRBJ1-5 | . | . | TRBV6-1 | CASSEPRQPQHF | TGTGCCAGCAGTGAACCCCGTCAGCCCCAGCATTTT
TRBJ1-2 | . | . | TRBV6-1 | CASSERAQGYGYTF | TGTGCCAGCAGTGAACGGGCACAGGGCTATGGCTACACCTTC
TRBJ2-1 | . | . | TRBV19 | CASVDSNLDEQFF | TGTGCCTCAGTGGACAGTAACCTGGATGAGCAGTTCTTC
TRBJ1-1 | . | . | TRBV7-9 | CASTPRRETEAFF | TGTGCCAGCACCCCCAGGCGAGAGACTGAAGCTTTCTTT
TRBJ1-1 | . | . | TRBV6-4 | CASSEGGPATEAFF | TGTGCCAGCAGTGAAGGGGGGCCAGCCACTGAAGCCTTCTTT
TRBJ2-7 | . | TRBD1 | TRBV5-5 | CASSLRQGRYEQYF | TGTGCCAGCAGCCTCCGACAGGGTCGCTACGAGCAGTACTTC
TRBJ2-1 | few | TRBD2 | TRBV9 | CASSVGTSDDNEQFF | TGTGCCAGCAGCGTCGGGACTAGCGACGACAATGAGCAGTTCTTC
TRBJ2-1 | . | . | TRBV4-1 | CASSQVADHSYNEQFF | TGCGCCAGCAGCCAAGTGGCGGATCACTCCTACAATGAGCAGTTCTTC
TRBJ1-1 | medium-sized | . | TRBV6-1 | CASQAGSLMNTEAFF | TGTGCTTCACAAGCGGGATCTTTGATGAACACTGAAGCTTTCTTT
TRBJ1-5 | . | . | TRBV6-6 | CASSRPYQPQHF | TGTGCCAGCAGTCGCCCGTATCAGCCCCAGCATTTT
TRBJ2-5 | . | . | TRBV19 | CASSIQETQYF | TGTGCCAGTAGTATTCAGGAGACCCAGTACTTC
TRBJ2-1 | . | TRBD1 | TRBV11-2 | CASSSSGTGGYNEQFF | TGTGCCAGCAGCTCATCCGGGACAGGGGGTTACAATGAGCAGTTCTTC
TRBJ2-2 | few | . | TRBV2 | CASSEGVPGGELFF | TGTGCCAGCAGTGAGGGGGTACCGGGCGGGGAGCTGTTTTTT
TRBJ2-3 | . | . | TRBV9 | CASSVWGGDADTQYF | TGTGCCAGCAGCGTATGGGGTGGGGATGCAGATACGCAGTATTTT
TRBJ1-1 | . | TRBD1 | TRBV25-1 | CASRRTGAMNTEAFF | TGTGCCAGCAGAAGGACAGGGGCAATGAACACTGAAGCTTTCTTT
TRBJ1-1 | few | . | TRBV4-1 | CASSQEDRVTEAFF | TGCGCCAGCAGCCAAGAGGACAGAGTCACTGAAGCTTTCTTT
TRBJ2-1 | . | . | TRBV5-1 | CASMSSYNEQFF | TGCGCCAGCATGAGCTCCTACAATGAGCAGTTCTTC
TRBJ1-4 | . | . | TRBV7-9 | CASSRKTGRVNEKLFF | TGTGCCAGCAGCCGAAAAACAGGGAGGGTTAATGAAAAACTGTTTTTT
TRBJ2-7 | . | TRBD1 | TRBV5-1 | CASSRTGDPYEQYF | TGCGCCAGCAGTAGGACAGGGGATCCCTACGAGCAGTACTTC
TRBJ2-5 | . | TRBD1 | TRBV7-9 | CASSYTGTGETQYF | TGTGCCAGCAGCTATACCGGGACAGGGGAGACCCAGTACTTC
TRBJ2-3 | . | TRBD2 | TRBV4-1 | CASSQEGEGQAQYF | TGCGCCAGCAGCCAAGAAGGGGAGGGGCAGGCGCAGTATTTT
TRBJ2-1 | . | TRBD2 | TRBV7-9 | CASSPLLGLAGVDEQFF | TGTGCCAGCAGCCCCCTACTGGGACTAGCGGGGGTGGATGAGCAGTTCTTC
TRBJ1-2 | . | . | TRBV5-5 | CASSLGRLYGYTF | TGTGCCAGCAGCTTGGGCAGGTTGTATGGCTACACCTTC
TRBJ2-1 | . | . | TRBV5-1 | CASSVDGPSYNEQFF | TGCGCCAGCAGCGTGGACGGACCCTCCTACAATGAGCAGTTCTTC
TRBJ1-2 | . | . | TRBV30 | CAWSGGNYGYTF | TGTGCCTGGAGTGGGGGAAATTATGGCTACACCTTC
TRBJ1-5 | . | . | TRBV4-2 | CASSQGADYSNQPQHF | TGTGCCAGCAGCCAAGGGGCCGATTATAGCAATCAGCCCCAGCATTTT
TRBJ2-5 | . | TRBD2 | TRBV2 | CASSDQASGGAGETQYF | TGTGCCAGCAGTGATCAAGCTAGCGGGGGAGCGGGGGAGACCCAGTACTTC